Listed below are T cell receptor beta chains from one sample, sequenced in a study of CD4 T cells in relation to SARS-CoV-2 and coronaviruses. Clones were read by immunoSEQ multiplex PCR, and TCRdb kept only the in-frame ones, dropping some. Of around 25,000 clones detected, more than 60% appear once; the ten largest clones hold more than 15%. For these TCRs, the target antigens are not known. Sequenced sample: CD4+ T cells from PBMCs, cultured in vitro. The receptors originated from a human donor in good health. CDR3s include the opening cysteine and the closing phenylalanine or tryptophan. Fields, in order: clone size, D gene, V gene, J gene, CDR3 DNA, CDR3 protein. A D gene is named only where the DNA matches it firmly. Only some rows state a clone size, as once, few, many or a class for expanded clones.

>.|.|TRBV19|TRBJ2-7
TGTGCCAGTAGTGCCTACAGGAACTCCTACGAGCAGTACTTC
CASSAYRNSYEQYF
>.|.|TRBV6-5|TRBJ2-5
TGTGCCAGCAGGGGATGGCTCCAAGAGACCCAGTACTTC
CASRGWLQETQYF
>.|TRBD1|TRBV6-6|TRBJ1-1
TGTGCCAGCAGCAGCGCGCCGGGACAGGGGGACACTGAAGCTTTCTTT
CASSSAPGQGDTEAFF
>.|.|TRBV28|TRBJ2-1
TGTGCCAGCAGCCGCCCTACTATAACCTACAATGAGCAGTTCTTC
CASSRPTITYNEQFF
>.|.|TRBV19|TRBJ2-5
TGTGCCAGTAGCGACCGGGACCCCCAAGAGACCCAGTACTTC
CASSDRDPQETQYF
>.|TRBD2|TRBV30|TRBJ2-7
TGTGCCTGGGGGAGGGGATCCCACGAGCAGTACTTC
CAWGRGSHEQYF
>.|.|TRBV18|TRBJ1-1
TGTGCCAGCTCACCAAAGACGGGGGGGGACACTGAAGCTTTCTTT
CASSPKTGGDTEAFF
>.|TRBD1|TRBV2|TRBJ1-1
TGTGCCAGCACCCCCGACAGGGGTTACACTGAAGCTTTCTTT
CASTPDRGYTEAFF
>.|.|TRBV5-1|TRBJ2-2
TGCGCCAGCAGCAAAGAGGTGGGCGGGGAGCTGTTTTTT
CASSKEVGGELFF
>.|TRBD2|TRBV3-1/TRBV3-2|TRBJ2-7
TGTGCCAGCAGCCCAAGGACTAGCGGGAGTGGAGAGCAGTACTTC
CASSPRTSGSGEQYF
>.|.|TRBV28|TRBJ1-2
TGTGCCAGCAGTTTACCCTCCGGGGGGAACTATGGCTACACCTTC
CASSLPSGGNYGYTF
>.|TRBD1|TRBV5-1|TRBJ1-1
TGCGCCAGCAGCGCACAGGGGGCTGGGACTGAAGCTTTCTTT
CASSAQGAGTEAFF
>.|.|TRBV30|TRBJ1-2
TGTGCCTGGACTAACAGCTATGGCTACACCTTC
CAWTNSYGYTF
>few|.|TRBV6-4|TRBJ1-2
TGTGCCAGCAGTGCAGGGGCTCTCACTGGCTACACCTTC
CASSAGALTGYTF
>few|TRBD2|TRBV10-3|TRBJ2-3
TGTGCCATCAGTGAGGGGACTAGCGGGATGAGCACAGATACGCAGTATTTT
CAISEGTSGMSTDTQYF
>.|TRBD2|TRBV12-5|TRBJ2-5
TGTGCTAGTGGCCCGACTAGCGGGAGGATAAAGACCCAGTACTTC
CASGPTSGRIKTQYF
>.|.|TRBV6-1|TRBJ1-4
TGTGCCAGCAGTGAAAGTGGGATCGCTAATGAAAAACTGTTTTTT
CASSESGIANEKLFF
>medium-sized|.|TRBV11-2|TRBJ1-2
TGTGCCAGCAGCTCGATTAAGGGCAGGGACTATGGCTACACCTTC
CASSSIKGRDYGYTF
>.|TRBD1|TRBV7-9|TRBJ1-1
TGTGCCAGCAGCTCCACAGGGGGAAGCACTGAAGCTTTCTTT
CASSSTGGSTEAFF
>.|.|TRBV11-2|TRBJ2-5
TGTGCCAGCAGCTTAGGAGCGGAAGAGACCCAGTACTTC
CASSLGAEETQYF
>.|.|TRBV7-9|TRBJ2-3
TGTGCCAGCAGCTTATTTACAGATACGCAGTATTTT
CASSLFTDTQYF
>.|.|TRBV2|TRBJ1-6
TGTGCCAGCAGTGAAAGGGCAGGAGATTCACCCCTCCACTTT
CASSERAGDSPLHF
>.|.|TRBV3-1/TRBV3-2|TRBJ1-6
TGTGCCAGCAGCCAAGAGAAAGGGAGCTCCTATAATTCACCCCTCCACTTT
CASSQEKGSSYNSPLHF
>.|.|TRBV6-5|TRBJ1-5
TGTGCCAGCAACCTGGGGCAGGGAAGTTACCAGCCCCAGCATTTT
CASNLGQGSYQPQHF
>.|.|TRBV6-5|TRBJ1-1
TGTGCCAGCACCTCAGGGTCGAGCCCCACTGAAGCTTTCTTT
CASTSGSSPTEAFF
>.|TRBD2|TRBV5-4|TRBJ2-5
TGTGCCAGCAGCCCACTTAGCGGGAGGGGTGAAGAGACCCAGTACTTC
CASSPLSGRGEETQYF
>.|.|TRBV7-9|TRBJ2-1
TGTGCCAGCAGAAAGGGGAGTTCGAATGAGCAGTTCTTC
CASRKGSSNEQFF